A single sample gave rise to the 3 T cell receptor beta chains below, sequenced in a study of blood T cell repertoires in COVID-19. Some clones are missing from TCRdb's copy, which holds only in-frame ones; the method was immunoSEQ multiplex PCR. In the table there are fewer than 200,000 clones, under 85% of which are singletons. The sample was peripheral blood. The receptors shown here come from a woman at least 80 years old with acute or convalescent COVID-19.

This clone was counted only a few times. This chain connects TRBV7-9 to TRBJ2-1, with TRBD2 matching over 10 bases. The CDR3 consists of 17 residues. Trimming removed 1 base from V and 8 bases from J; junction bases left unmatched: 11. Germline CDR1 reads SEHNR; CDR2 reads FQNEAQ (reference sequence). The CDR3 spells CASSLEYQLAGADEQFF. As DNA, the CDR3 is TGTGCCAGCAGCTTAGAATATCAGCTAGCGGGAGCGGATGAGCAGTTCTTC. The full variable domain, with the rest looked up from reference TRBV7-9 and TRBJ2-1, is DTGVSQNPRHKITKRGQNVTFRCDPISEHNRLYWYRQTLGQGPEFLTYFQNEAQLEKSRLLSDRFSAERPKGSFSTLEIQRTEQGDSAMYLCASSLEYQLAGADEQFFGPGTRLTVL.

This clone has more than one count but fewer than ten. The CDR3 region has the DNA TGTGCCAGCAGCGGGGGACAGAGAGAGCGCGAGCAGTACTTC. It encodes CASSGGQREREQYF. The chain has TRBV7-9 and TRBJ2-7, with 7 bases aligning to TRBD1. Germline V gene lookup returns CDR1 SEHNR and CDR2 FQNEAQ (reference sequence). V lost 5 bases and J lost 6; bases outside the gene matches: 10. The CDR3 extends over 14 amino acids.

This clone was picked up a small number of times. V gene TRBV6-5 combines with J gene TRBJ1-3; a possible D gene is TRBD1 (6 bases). V shed 6 bases and J shed 2 bases, with 14 bases lying between them. This CDR3 spans 15 amino acids. The germline V gene has CDR1 MNHEY and CDR2 SVGAGI. As DNA, the CDR3 is TGTGCCAGCAGGACCTCAGGGGTCCCTGGAAACACCATATATTTT. This sequence encodes CASRTSGVPGNTIYF.